These 5 T cell receptor beta chains share one sample of origin, sequenced in a study of T cells after yellow fever vaccination. TCRdb re-derived calls from the 5' RACE reads in MiXCR, one entry per CDR3 protein. This table holds 200,000 to 300,000 distinct CDR3 sequences, over 10% found once. The sample consisted of CD4+ T cells sorted from PBMCs, taken 45 days after the yellow fever booster vaccination. Every receptor here comes from a man aged 25-40 years who received the YFV17D yellow fever vaccine.

This chain links TRBV28 with TRBJ2-6, with 12 bases identical to TRBD1. Germline lookup yields CDR1 MDHEN and CDR2 SYDVKM. With 5 bases clipped from V and 5 bases from J, the junction kept 13 bases outside the gene matches. The CDR3 spans 19 residues. The CDR3 region has the DNA TGTGCCAGCAGTCCTACTCCGGGACAGGGGGCCTTCTGGGCCAACGTCCTGACTTTC. It translates to CASSPTPGQGAFWANVLTF.

Remarks on this clonotype: This may come from a read error, since a much larger clone is one base off. Without the conserved terminal phenylalanine or tryptophan, this CDR3 likely stems from a read error. The chain combines TRBV12-3 or TRBV12-4 with TRBJ2-7; 8 bases line up with TRBD1. V lost 3 bases to trimming and J lost 3 bases; unmatched junction nucleotides: 7. The CDR3 sequence is 15 residues long. As DNA, the CDR3 is TGTGCCAGCAGTTTGGATACAGGGGGGTTCTACGAGCAGTACTAC. As protein: CASSLDTGGFYEQYY.

The rearrangement joins TRBV7-2 to TRBJ2-3, with D possibly TRBD1 on 5 matching bases. V lost 1 base, J lost 1 base, and 9 bases lay in between. Germline-derived CDR1 and CDR2 are SGHTA and FQGNSA. CDR3 size: 15 residues. The DNA for the CDR3 is TGTGCCAGCAGCTTAGGGGGCGGAGGCACAGATACGCAGTATTTT. This translates into CASSLGGGGTDTQYF.

The chain combines TRBV27 with TRBJ2-7, with 9 bases aligning to TRBD1. Germline CDR1 and CDR2: MNHEY and SMNVEV (reference sequence). The CDR3 length is 14 residues. The junction had 6 bases not matched to a gene; V was cut back by 6 bases and J by 3 bases. DNA of the CDR3: TGTGCCAGCAGAAGGGACAGGGTCGACTACGAGCAGTACTTC. Its protein product is CASRRDRVDYEQYF.

The rearrangement joins TRBV7-6 to TRBJ1-2; unclear D gene. Germline V CDR1 and CDR2: SGHVS, FNYEAQ. Trimming took off 5 bases at V and 2 bases at J, with 9 bases between the two ends. This CDR3 contains 13 residues. DNA of the CDR3: TGTGCCAGCAGCCCCGACACCAACTATGGCTACACCTTC. It codes for CASSPDTNYGYTF.